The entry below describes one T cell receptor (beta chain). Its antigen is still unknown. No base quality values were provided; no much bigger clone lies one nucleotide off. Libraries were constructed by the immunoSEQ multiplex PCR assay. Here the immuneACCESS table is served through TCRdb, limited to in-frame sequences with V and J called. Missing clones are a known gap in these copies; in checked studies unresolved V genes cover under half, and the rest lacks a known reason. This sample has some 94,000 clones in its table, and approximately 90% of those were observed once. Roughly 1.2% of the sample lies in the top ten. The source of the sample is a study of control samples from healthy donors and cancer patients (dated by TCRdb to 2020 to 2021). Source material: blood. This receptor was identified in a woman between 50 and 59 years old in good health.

Read as DNA, the sequence is TGTGCCAGCAGTTACTCCGGACAGGGGCTAGGAGATACGCAGTATTTT. Its amino acids are CASSYSGQGLGDTQYF. Recombination linked TRBV6-6 to TRBJ2-3; 9 of the junction bases match TRBD1. Inclusive of the bounding cysteine and phenylalanine, the CDR3 is 16 residues long. Just the 48-base CDR3 DNA is kept, in frame starting at base 1. For this chain, trimming is 0 bases at the V end and 5 bases at the J end, and the number of junction bases without a gene match is 6. The germline V gene (reference sequence) specifies MNHNY as CDR1 and SVGAGI as CDR2.